The rows below give T cell receptor beta chains drawn from one sample of a study of response to subunit inactivated influenza vaccine. From the RT-PCR reads, TCRdb called clonotypes with MiXCR, one entry per CDR3 protein. The repertoire holds 150,000 to 200,000 distinct CDR3 sequences, with approximately 12% as singletons. Another study also made use of these data, one on T cells expressing NK-cell markers.

Sequenced material: CD8+ T cells sorted from PBMCs, taken 11 to 12 days after vaccination. All receptors come from a man aged 45-65 years who received an inactivated influenza vaccine. Both conserved end residues are part of each CDR3. A D gene is named only where the DNA matches it firmly. The size entry is marked missing in some rows and otherwise reads once, few, many or a size class.

>.|TRBV28|TRBJ2-7|few
TGTGCCAGCAGCCCCTCCGGAAACTCCTACGAGCAGTACTTC
CASSPSGNSYEQYF
>TRBD1|TRBV15|TRBJ1-3|few
TGTGCCACCAGCACGGTTGGGACAGGGGCGTCTGGAAACACCATATATTTT
CATSTVGTGASGNTIYF
>.|TRBV7-2|TRBJ2-7|many
TGTGCCAGCAGCCCCTTATCGGGCAGGGACGAGCAGTACTTC
CASSPLSGRDEQYF
>.|TRBV5-6|TRBJ2-5|.
TGTGCCAGCAGCTTGGCCTTATTGGTACCTAAAGAGACCCAGTACTTC
CASSLALLVPKETQYF
>.|TRBV19|TRBJ2-7|few
TGTGCCAGTAGTATTCGGATCAACTACGAGCAGTACTTC
CASSIRINYEQYF
>TRBD1|TRBV5-1|TRBJ1-1|.
TGCGAAGACAGGGGGCCGGGTACAGAAGCTTTCTTT
CEDRGPGTEAFF
>TRBD1|TRBV23-1|TRBJ1-5|.
TGCGCCAGCAGTCAACCAAGGACAGGGAATCAGCCCCAGCATTTT
CASSQPRTGNQPQHF
>TRBD2|TRBV11-2|TRBJ2-1|.
TGTGCCAGCAGCTTAGATAGGGCGGGAGGGCTGAATGAGCAGTTCTTC
CASSLDRAGGLNEQFF
>.|TRBV7-9|TRBJ2-7|few
TGTGCCAGCAGCCCCACATACACGGGGGATGAGCAGTACTTC
CASSPTYTGDEQYF
>.|TRBV4-1|TRBJ2-5|.
TGCGCCAGCAGCCAAGAGCTAGTGGTGGGGGCCCGCCCGGAGACCCAGTACTTC
CASSQELVVGARPETQYF
>.|TRBV15|TRBJ2-5|few
TGTGCCACCAGCACCCTGACAGAAGAGACCCAGTACTTC
CATSTLTEETQYF
>.|TRBV4-1|TRBJ2-3|.
TGCGCCAGCAGCACAGACACTAGCTGGTCCTCCCATACGCAGTATTTT
CASSTDTSWSSHTQYF
>TRBD1|TRBV12-3/TRBV12-4|TRBJ2-5|.
TGTGCCAGCAGTGGACAGGGCTTCAAAGAGACCCAGTACTTC
CASSGQGFKETQYF
>.|TRBV7-9|TRBJ2-7|once
TGTGCCAGCAGCTTACCCCCCCTGCCCGGCGCCGTTAGCGAGCAGTACTTC
CASSLPPLPGAVSEQYF
>.|TRBV9|TRBJ2-1|many
TGTGCCAGCAGCGTAGATGGTAGCGGAACCTACAATGAGCAGTTCTTC
CASSVDGSGTYNEQFF
>TRBD2|TRBV7-6|TRBJ2-7|.
TGTGCCAGCAGCTTAGGACTAGCGGGAGTAAGGCGCGAGCAGTACTTC
CASSLGLAGVRREQYF
>TRBD2|TRBV5-1|TRBJ2-7|.
TGCGCCAGCAGCTTGGTTGGGGGAGGGCCATCCGAGCAGTACTTC
CASSLVGGGPSEQYF
>TRBD1|TRBV5-1|TRBJ2-7|many
TGCGCCAGCAGCTTGGTTCAGGGGGCTCCCTACGAGCAGTACTTC
CASSLVQGAPYEQYF
>TRBD1|TRBV12-3/TRBV12-4|TRBJ2-1|.
TGTGCCAGCAGTTTAAACAGGGGGAAGTCAAATGAGCAGTTCTTC
CASSLNRGKSNEQFF
>.|TRBV19|TRBJ2-1|.
TGTGCCAGTAGTATCGGGTCCCCTAGCTCCTACAATGAGCAGTTCTTC
CASSIGSPSSYNEQFF
>TRBD2|TRBV12-5|TRBJ2-7|.
TGTGCCACCTCCCAAGATCCACTAGCGAAATACGAGCAGTACTTC
CATSQDPLAKYEQYF
>TRBD1|TRBV7-9|TRBJ2-1|many
TGTGCCAGCAGCTTAGGACAGGGTGTCCATGAGCAGTTCTTC
CASSLGQGVHEQFF
>.|TRBV29-1|TRBJ2-6|many
TGCAGCGTTGAATTGGTCAAAGACTCTGGGGCCAACGTCCTGACTTTC
CSVELVKDSGANVLTF
>TRBD1|TRBV7-8|TRBJ2-5|once
TGTGCCAGCAGCTTAGCTTGGACAGGGGCTAGAGAGACCCAGTACTTC
CASSLAWTGARETQYF
>.|TRBV29-1|TRBJ2-1|many
TGCAGCGTTGAACAGGCAGGCTCACTCGAGCAGTTCTTC
CSVEQAGSLEQFF
>TRBD2|TRBV10-2|TRBJ2-3|.
TGCGCCAGCAGTGATTTGGCACTAGCGGGGCTCAGGGATACGCAGTATTTT
CASSDLALAGLRDTQYF
>TRBD1|TRBV7-8|TRBJ1-6|.
TGTGCCAGCAGCCAGGGGGGGAGAGGGAATTCACCCCTCCACTTT
CASSQGGRGNSPLHF
>TRBD1|TRBV6-5|TRBJ2-7|few
TGTGCCAGCAGTTACCAGGGACAGGGATCGACCGAGCAGTACTTC
CASSYQGQGSTEQYF
>.|TRBV29-1|TRBJ1-1|few
TGCAGCGCCGTTACAGGGTGGACTGAAGCTTTCTTT
CSAVTGWTEAFF
>TRBD2|TRBV28|TRBJ2-1|few
TGTGCCAGCAGTTTAGATCGGCGGGGGTTAAACAATGAGCAGTTCTTC
CASSLDRRGLNNEQFF
>TRBD1|TRBV6-2/TRBV6-3|TRBJ1-2|.
TGTGCCAGCAGCCCAAGAGGGGACAGGGGCCACAACTATGGCTACACCTTC
CASSPRGDRGHNYGYTF
>TRBD1|TRBV4-3|TRBJ2-5|.
TGCGCCAGCAGCCAAGATCGGGGGACAGGGTCCCAAGAGACCCAGTACTTC
CASSQDRGTGSQETQYF
>.|TRBV12-3/TRBV12-4|TRBJ1-2|few
TGTGCCAGCAGTGGACCGGGTTGGCGGCTTGGCTACACCTTC
CASSGPGWRLGYTF
>.|TRBV28|TRBJ2-7|few
TGTGCCAGTATCGGAGGGCCCTACGAGCAGTACTTC
CASIGGPYEQYF
>TRBD1|TRBV20-1|TRBJ2-2|.
TGCAGTGCTAGAGGGACAGGGATCACCGGGGAGCTGTTTTTT
CSARGTGITGELFF
>.|TRBV7-6|TRBJ1-1|few
TGTGCCAGCAGCTTAAACAGGGACACTGAAGCTTTCTTT
CASSLNRDTEAFF
>.|TRBV12-5|TRBJ2-7|.
TGTGCTAGTGGTTTGGTAAGGAGCCTGGGGGAGGTGTACGAGCAGTACTTC
CASGLVRSLGEVYEQYF
>.|TRBV7-2|TRBJ1-1|many
TGTGCCAGCAGCTTAGATGAGGGGGACACTGAAGCTTTCTTT
CASSLDEGDTEAFF
>.|TRBV12-3/TRBV12-4|TRBJ2-3|many
TGTGCCAGCAGTTTAGCAAGACAGATTAGCACAGATACGCAGTATTTT
CASSLARQISTDTQYF
>.|TRBV3-1|TRBJ2-7|.
TGTGCCAGCAGCCAGGTAGCGGACTCGTTGGGGGAGCAGTACTTC
CASSQVADSLGEQYF